This T cell receptor beta chain was documented in a study of T cell repertoires in cytomegalovirus infection. Study-wide background: The authors relied on CMV epitopes, both recently identified HLA-C-restricted and well-studied HLA-B-restricted.

In the case of this clonotype: Its specificity is unknown.

MiXCR, run by TCRdb on the reads, gives a single entry per CDR3 protein. This sample has some 920,000 distinct CDR3 sequences; approximately 31% occur once, and the top ten carry about an eighth. The germline CDR1 and CDR2 sequences are LNHDA and SQIVND (reference sequence). The CDR3 loop spans 13 amino acids. Trimming left V 3 bases short and J 5 bases short, with 10 bases between. Material: cultured CD8+ T cells from PBMCs, obtained from culture after CMV antigen stimulation. The chain is built from TRBV19 and TRBJ1-1; no definite D call. This clonotype was obtained from a human donor in good health (CMV status not recorded). Some clones in this sample may be carry-over from other donors' samples. The DNA for the CDR3 is TGTGCCAGTAGTATGTCGGCCCGGACTGAAGCTTTCTTT. Its translation: CASSMSARTEAFF.